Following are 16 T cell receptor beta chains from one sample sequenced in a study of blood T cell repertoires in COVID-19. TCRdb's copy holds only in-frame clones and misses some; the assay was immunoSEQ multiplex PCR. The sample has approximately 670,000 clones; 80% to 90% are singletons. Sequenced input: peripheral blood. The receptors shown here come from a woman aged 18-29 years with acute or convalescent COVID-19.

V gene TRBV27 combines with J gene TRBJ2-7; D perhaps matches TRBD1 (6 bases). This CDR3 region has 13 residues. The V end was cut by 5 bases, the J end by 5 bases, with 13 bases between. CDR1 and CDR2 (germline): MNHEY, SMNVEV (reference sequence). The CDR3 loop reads CASSGTGSHEQYF. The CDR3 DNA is TGTGCCAGCAGTGGCACAGGGAGCCACGAGCAGTACTTC.

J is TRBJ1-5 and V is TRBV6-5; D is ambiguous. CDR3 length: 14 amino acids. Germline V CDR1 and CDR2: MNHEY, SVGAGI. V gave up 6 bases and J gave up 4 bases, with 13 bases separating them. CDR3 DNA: TGTGCCAGCAGCCGAGGTAGCGAGAATCAGCCCCAGCATTTT. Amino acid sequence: CASSRGSENQPQHF.

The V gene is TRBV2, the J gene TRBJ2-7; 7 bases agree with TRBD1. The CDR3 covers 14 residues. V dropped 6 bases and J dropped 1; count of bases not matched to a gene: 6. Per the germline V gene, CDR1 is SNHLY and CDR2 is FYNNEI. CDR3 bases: TGTGCCAGCAGCGCCAGGGACAGATCCTACGAGCAGTACTTC. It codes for CASSARDRSYEQYF.

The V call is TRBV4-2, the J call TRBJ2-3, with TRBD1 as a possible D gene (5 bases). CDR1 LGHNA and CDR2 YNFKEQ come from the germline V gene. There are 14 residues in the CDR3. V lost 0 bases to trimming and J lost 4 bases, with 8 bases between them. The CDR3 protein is CASSQDPRADTQYF. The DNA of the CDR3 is TGTGCCAGCAGCCAAGATCCCAGGGCAGATACGCAGTATTTT.

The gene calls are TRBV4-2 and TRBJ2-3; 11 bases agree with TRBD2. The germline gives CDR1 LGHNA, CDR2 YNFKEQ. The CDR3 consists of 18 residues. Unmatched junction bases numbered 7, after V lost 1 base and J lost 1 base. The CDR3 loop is CASSQVIAGGGGTDTQYF. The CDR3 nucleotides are TGTGCCAGCAGCCAAGTGATAGCGGGGGGGGGTGGCACAGATACGCAGTATTTT.

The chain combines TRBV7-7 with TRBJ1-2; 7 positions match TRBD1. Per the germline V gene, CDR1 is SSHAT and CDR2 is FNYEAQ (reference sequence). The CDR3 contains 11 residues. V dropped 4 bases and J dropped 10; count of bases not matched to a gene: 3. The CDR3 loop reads CASSSGQHYTF. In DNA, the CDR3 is TGTGCCAGCAGCTCGGGACAGCACTACACCTTC.

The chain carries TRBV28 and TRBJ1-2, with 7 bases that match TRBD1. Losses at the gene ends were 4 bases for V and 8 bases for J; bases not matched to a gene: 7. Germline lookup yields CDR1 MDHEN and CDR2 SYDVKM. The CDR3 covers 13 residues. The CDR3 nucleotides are TGTGCCAGCAGTTCCGGACAGACAGGGGGCTACACCTTC. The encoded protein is CASSSGQTGGYTF.

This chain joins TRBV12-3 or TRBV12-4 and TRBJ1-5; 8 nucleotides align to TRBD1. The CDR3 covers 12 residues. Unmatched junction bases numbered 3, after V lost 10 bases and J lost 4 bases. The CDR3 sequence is CAIRTGNQPQHF. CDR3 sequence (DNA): TGTGCCATCCGGACAGGGAATCAGCCCCAGCATTTT.

In DNA, the CDR3 is TGTGCCAGCAGTCTGCAGGGGGAAAAGAGTTCACCCCTCCACTTT. Translating gives CASSLQGEKSSPLHF. The rearrangement uses TRBV28 and TRBJ1-6; 7 bases match TRBD1. Trimming at V came to 5 bases and at J to 9 bases, leaving 10 bases not matched to a gene. The V gene's germline CDR1 is MDHEN and CDR2 SYDVKM. This CDR3 contains 15 residues.

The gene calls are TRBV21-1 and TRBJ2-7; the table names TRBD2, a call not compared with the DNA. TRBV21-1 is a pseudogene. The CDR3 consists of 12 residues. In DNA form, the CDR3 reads TGTGCCAGCAGACTTACCCCGGGGGAGCAGTACTTC. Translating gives CASRLTPGEQYF.

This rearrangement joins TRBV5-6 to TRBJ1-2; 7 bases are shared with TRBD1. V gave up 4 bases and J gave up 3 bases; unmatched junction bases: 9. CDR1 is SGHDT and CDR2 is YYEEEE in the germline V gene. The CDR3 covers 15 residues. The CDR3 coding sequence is TGTGCCAGCAGCCCGGGGGACAGCTCATACTATGGCTACACCTTC. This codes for CASSPGDSSYYGYTF.

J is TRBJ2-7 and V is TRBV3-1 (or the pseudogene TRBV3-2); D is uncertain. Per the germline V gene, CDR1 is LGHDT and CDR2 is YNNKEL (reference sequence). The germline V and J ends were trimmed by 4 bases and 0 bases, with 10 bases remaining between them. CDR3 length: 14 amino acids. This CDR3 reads CASSLAGSSYEQYF. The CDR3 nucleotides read TGTGCCAGCAGCCTCGCAGGAAGCTCCTACGAGCAGTACTTC.

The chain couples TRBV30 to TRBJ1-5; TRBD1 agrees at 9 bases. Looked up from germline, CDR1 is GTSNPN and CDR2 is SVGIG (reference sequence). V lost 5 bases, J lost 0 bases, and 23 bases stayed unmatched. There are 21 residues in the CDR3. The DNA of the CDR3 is TGTGCCTGGGTAGGGACAGGGACCCGGCGGGGGCGTCAATATAGCAATCAGCCCCAGCATTTT. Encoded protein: CAWVGTGTRRGRQYSNQPQHF.

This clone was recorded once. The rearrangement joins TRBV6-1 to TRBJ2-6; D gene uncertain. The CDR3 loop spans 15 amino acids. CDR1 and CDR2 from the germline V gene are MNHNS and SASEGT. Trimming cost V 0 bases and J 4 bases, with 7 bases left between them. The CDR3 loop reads CASSEAPGGANVLTF. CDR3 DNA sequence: TGTGCCAGCAGTGAAGCACCAGGCGGGGCCAACGTCCTGACTTTC.

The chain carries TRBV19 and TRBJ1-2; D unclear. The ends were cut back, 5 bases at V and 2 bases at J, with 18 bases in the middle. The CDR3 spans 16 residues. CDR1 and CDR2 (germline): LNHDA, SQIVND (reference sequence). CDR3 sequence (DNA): TGTGCCAGTAGTCGGGGTTTGGGGTCAATGAACTATGGCTACACCTTC. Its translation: CASSRGLGSMNYGYTF.

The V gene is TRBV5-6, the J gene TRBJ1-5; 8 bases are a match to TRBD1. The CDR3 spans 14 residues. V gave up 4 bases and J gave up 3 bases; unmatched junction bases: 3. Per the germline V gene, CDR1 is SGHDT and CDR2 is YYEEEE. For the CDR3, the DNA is TGTGCCAGCAGCCCTCAGGGGGCCAATCAGCCCCAGCATTTT. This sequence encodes CASSPQGANQPQHF.